One sample yielded the 18 T cell receptor beta chains listed below, sequenced in a study of blood T cell repertoires in COVID-19. Profiling relied on immunoSEQ multiplex PCR, and the TCRdb table lists in-frame clones only, not all of them. The table has 220,000 or so clones, around 80% seen once. The sample consisted of peripheral blood. The receptors were gathered from an elderly woman with acute or convalescent COVID-19.

The genes are TRBV29-1 and TRBJ2-1; tentatively, D is TRBD2 (6 bases). Germline loops: CDR1 SQVTM, CDR2 ANQGSEA. The CDR3 is 14 residues long. V was trimmed by 4 bases and J by 2 bases, leaving 12 bases between them. The CDR3 loop is CSVAARGPYNEQFF. CDR3 nucleotides: TGCAGCGTTGCGGCGCGGGGCCCCTACAATGAGCAGTTCTTC.

This clone was seen a single time. V and J are TRBV4-1 and TRBJ1-1; 7 bases are shared with TRBD1. Per germline, CDR1 MGHRA and CDR2 YSYEKL. Trimming at V came to 4 bases and at J to 1 base, leaving 6 bases not matched to a gene. This CDR3 comprises 15 residues. The CDR3 protein is CASSRTGTENTEAFF. CDR3 nucleotides: TGCGCCAGCAGCCGAACCGGGACAGAGAACACTGAAGCTTTCTTT.

The rearrangement joins TRBV7-2 to TRBJ2-2; tentative D call: TRBD2 (5 bases). With 3 bases removed from V and 8 bases from J, the gap between germline ends came to 22 bases. This CDR3 comprises 17 residues. Germline assignment: CDR1 SGHTA and CDR2 FQGNSA. The CDR3 DNA reads as TGTGCCAGCAGCTTGACTCTTGGGAGCCAGAGCCGAGGGGAGCTGTTTTTT. Encoded protein: CASSLTLGSQSRGELFF.

This sequence joins TRBV19 and TRBJ2-1, with D possibly matching TRBD1 (6 bases). The CDR3 extends over 14 amino acids. CDR1 is LNHDA, CDR2 SQIVND, per germline (reference sequence). The V end lost 6 bases, the J end lost 10 bases, and 19 bases lay between the germline ends. The CDR3 region has the DNA TGTGCCAGTAGCTCCACTGGGGGCTCAAAGGAGCAGTTCTTC. This gives the protein CASSSTGGSKEQFF.

V and J are TRBV7-3 and TRBJ1-2, with TRBD1 identical over 9 bases. The CDR3 loop spans 12 amino acids. Trimming cost V 8 bases and J 5 bases; bases outside gene matches: 3. Germline V lookup: CDR1 SGHTA, CDR2 FQGTGA. In DNA, the CDR3 is TGTGCCAGCGGGGACAGGGTGTATGGCTACACCTTC. As protein: CASGDRVYGYTF.

This clone was detected only a few times. V gene TRBV11-2 combines with J gene TRBJ2-1; 7 bases map to TRBD1. The CDR3 consists of 14 residues. Germline trimming cut 3 bases from V and 13 bases from J; bases unmatched to any gene: 12. CDR1 is SGHAT and CDR2 is FQNNGV in the germline V gene. The CDR3: CASSFRPLTGDQFF. The CDR3 DNA reads as TGTGCCAGCAGCTTCCGTCCACTCACAGGGGACCAGTTCTTC.

The gene calls are TRBV5-4 and TRBJ2-2; TRBD2 matches at 14 bases. With 3 bases clipped from V and 7 bases from J, the junction kept 11 bases outside the gene matches. The CDR3 is 18 residues long. CDR1 and CDR2 from the germline V gene are SGHNT and YYREEE (reference sequence). CDR3 DNA sequence: TGTGCCAGCAGCTGGGGGGCTGGGACTAGCGGGAGATTCGGGGAGCTGTTTTTT. This sequence encodes CASSWGAGTSGRFGELFF. Full variable domain (rest looked up from reference TRBV5-4 and TRBJ2-2): ETGVTQSPTHLIKTRGQQVTLRCSSQSGHNTVSWYQQALGQGPQFIFQYYREEENGRGNFPPRFSGLQFPNYSSELNVNALELDDSALYLCASSWGAGTSGRFGELFFGEGSRLTVL.

The gene calls are TRBV5-4 and TRBJ1-1, with TRBD1 matching over 10 bases. V dropped 3 bases and J dropped 10; count of bases not matched to a gene: 6. The CDR3 is made up of 13 amino acids. The V gene's germline CDR1 is SGHNT and CDR2 YYREEE (reference sequence). CDR3 nucleotide sequence: TGTGCCAGCAGCTCCACGGGACAGGGGCGAGCTTTCTTT. Translated: CASSSTGQGRAFF.

The chain joins TRBV11-2 to TRBJ2-2, with 10 positions matching TRBD1. This CDR3 is 15 amino acids long. The germline CDR1 and CDR2 sequences are SGHAT and FQNNGV. J lost 3 bases, V lost 4 bases, and 2 bases had no gene match. The DNA of the CDR3 is TGTGCCAGCAGCTACGACAGGGGGCACACCGGGGAGCTGTTTTTT. Translating it yields CASSYDRGHTGELFF.

The V and J genes are TRBV9 and TRBJ2-3, with 11 nucleotides matching TRBD2. The germline V gene encodes CDR1 SGDLS and CDR2 YYNGEE. This CDR3 has 17 residues. Losses at the gene ends were 3 bases for V and 2 bases for J; bases not matched to a gene: 8. DNA of the CDR3: TGTGCCAGCAGCGCCCCTAGCGGGGGGAGAAACACAGATACGCAGTATTTT. Translating gives CASSAPSGGRNTDTQYF.

The chain uses TRBV7-9 and TRBJ2-2; D is perhaps TRBD2 (6 bases). Germline V gives CDR1 SEHNR, CDR2 FQNEAQ (reference sequence). The CDR3 loop spans 12 amino acids. Deletions cut 8 bases from V and 8 bases from J, with 12 bases between. This CDR3 is CASGPAGGELFF. CDR3 bases: TGTGCCAGCGGCCCAGCGGGTGGGGAGCTGTTTTTT.

The chain couples TRBV4-1 to TRBJ2-6; a possible D gene is TRBD2 (5 bases). The V end lost 3 bases, the J end lost 0 bases, and 15 bases lay between the germline ends. This CDR3 is built from 18 residues. Germline-derived CDR1 and CDR2 are MGHRA and YSYEKL. The CDR3: CASSHEGLMSSGANVLTF. The DNA of the CDR3 is TGCGCCAGCAGCCACGAGGGTCTGATGAGCTCTGGGGCCAACGTCCTGACTTTC.

This clone was seen a handful of times. The rearrangement joins TRBV4-2 to TRBJ2-7; the D gene is possibly TRBD2 (6 bases). The V and J ends lost 5 bases and 7 bases respectively, with 18 bases between them. The V gene's germline CDR1 is LGHNA and CDR2 YNFKEQ. The CDR3 is 14 amino acids. CDR3 loop: CASSSGGAVGEQYF. CDR3 DNA sequence: TGTGCCAGCAGCTCTGGCGGGGCCGTGGGGGAGCAGTACTTC.

This rearrangement joins TRBV9 to TRBJ2-3; 9 bases align to TRBD1. Germline V gene data show CDR1 as SGDLS and CDR2 as YYNGEE. The V segment lost 2 bases and the J segment 2 bases; nucleotides outside the gene matches: 6. This CDR3 spans 16 amino acids. CDR3 nucleotide sequence: TGTGCCAGCAGCGTTAGACAGGGGGGCCCCACAGATACGCAGTATTTT. This encodes CASSVRQGGPTDTQYF.

The CDR3 spells CASTNQGYGYTF. The CDR3 coding sequence is TGCGCCAGCACCAACCAGGGGTATGGCTACACCTTC. The chain combines TRBV5-1 with TRBJ1-2; TRBD1 is a possible D gene (6 bases). Germline V gene lookup returns CDR1 SGHRS and CDR2 YFSETQ. The CDR3 is made up of 12 amino acids. With 6 bases removed from V and 5 bases from J, the gap between germline ends came to 11 bases.

This sequence joins TRBV28 and TRBJ1-2, with 9 positions matching TRBD1. V shed 7 bases, J shed 4 bases, and the junction held 13 bases outside the gene matches. The V gene's germline CDR1 is MDHEN and CDR2 SYDVKM. The length of the CDR3 is 16 residues. The CDR3 protein is CASTPAGTGRSYGYTF. As DNA, the CDR3 is TGTGCCAGCACTCCCGCTGGGACAGGGCGGTCCTATGGCTACACCTTC.

A remark on this clone: One end of the junction does not line up with germline, which may come from a read error. CDR3 nucleotides: TGTGCCAGCTCACCAGCCGGGACAGGGCCTTTCGCCTTC. Its protein product is CASSPAGTGPFAF. This sequence joins TRBV18 and TRBJ1-2; TRBD1 aligns across 9 bases. The CDR3 has 13 residues. Germline assignment: CDR1 KGHSH and CDR2 LQKENI.

The chain carries TRBV6-6 and TRBJ1-1; 9 bases are a match to TRBD1. This CDR3 is 13 amino acids long. Trimming at V came to 6 bases and at J to 3 bases, leaving 2 bases not matched to a gene. Per germline, CDR1 MNHNY and CDR2 SVGAGI (reference sequence). CDR3 residues: CASRDRGYTEAFF. CDR3 nucleotide sequence: TGTGCCAGCAGGGACAGGGGATACACTGAAGCTTTCTTT.